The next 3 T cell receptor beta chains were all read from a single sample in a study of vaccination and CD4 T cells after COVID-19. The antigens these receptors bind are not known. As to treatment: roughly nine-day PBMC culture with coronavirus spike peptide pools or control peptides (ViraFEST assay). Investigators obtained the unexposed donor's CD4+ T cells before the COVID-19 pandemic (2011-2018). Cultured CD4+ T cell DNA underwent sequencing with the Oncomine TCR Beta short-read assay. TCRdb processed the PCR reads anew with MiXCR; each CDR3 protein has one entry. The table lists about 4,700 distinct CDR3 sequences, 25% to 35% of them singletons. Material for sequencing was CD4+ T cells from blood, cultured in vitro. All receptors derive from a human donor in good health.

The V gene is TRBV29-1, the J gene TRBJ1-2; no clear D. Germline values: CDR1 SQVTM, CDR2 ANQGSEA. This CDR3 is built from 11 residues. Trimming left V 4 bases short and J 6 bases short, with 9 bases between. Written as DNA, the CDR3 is TGCAGCGTTGTCCTTTCACATGGCTACACCTTC. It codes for CSVVLSHGYTF.

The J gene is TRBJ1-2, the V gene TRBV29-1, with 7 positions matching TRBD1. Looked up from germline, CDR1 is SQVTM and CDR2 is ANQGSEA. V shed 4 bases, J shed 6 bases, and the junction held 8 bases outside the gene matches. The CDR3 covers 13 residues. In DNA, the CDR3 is TGCAGCGTTGTCCCACCAGGGGGTCATGGCTACACCTTC. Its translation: CSVVPPGGHGYTF.

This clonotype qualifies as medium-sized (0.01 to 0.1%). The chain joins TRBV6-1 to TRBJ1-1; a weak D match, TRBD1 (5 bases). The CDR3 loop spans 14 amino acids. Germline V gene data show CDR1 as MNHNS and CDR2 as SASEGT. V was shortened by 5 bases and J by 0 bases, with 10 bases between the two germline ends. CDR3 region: CASSRGSMNTEAFF. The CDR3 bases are TGTGCCAGCAGTAGGGGTTCAATGAACACTGAAGCTTTCTTT.